This T cell receptor (beta chain) originates from a study of T cell changes during pregnancy in multiple sclerosis. Libraries were prepared by immunoSEQ multiplex PCR; TCRdb keeps only in-frame clonotypes and omits some of them. The sample yields fewer than 110,000 clones, approximately 90% seen once. The V gene end was trimmed by 4 bases and the J gene end by 4 bases; junction bases not matched to a gene: 5. The CDR3 is 14 amino acids. The germline gives CDR1 SGHTA, CDR2 FQGTGA. The chain carries TRBV7-3 and TRBJ1-1; 8 positions agree with TRBD1. This clonotype was sampled from a female donor in good health, enrolled as a control in a pregnancy study. The starting material was peripheral blood, obtained in the third trimester of pregnancy. DNA of the CDR3: TGTGCCAGCAGCTCGACAGGGGCGGGCACTGAAGCTTTCTTT. Amino acid sequence: CASSSTGAGTEAFF. Full variable domain (remainder filled in from reference TRBV7-3 and TRBJ1-1): GAGVSQTPSNKVTEKGKYVELRCDPISGHTALYWYRQSLGQGPEFLIYFQGTGAADDSGLPNDRFFAVRPEGSVSTLKIQRTERGDSAVYLCASSSTGAGTEAFFGQGTRLTVV.